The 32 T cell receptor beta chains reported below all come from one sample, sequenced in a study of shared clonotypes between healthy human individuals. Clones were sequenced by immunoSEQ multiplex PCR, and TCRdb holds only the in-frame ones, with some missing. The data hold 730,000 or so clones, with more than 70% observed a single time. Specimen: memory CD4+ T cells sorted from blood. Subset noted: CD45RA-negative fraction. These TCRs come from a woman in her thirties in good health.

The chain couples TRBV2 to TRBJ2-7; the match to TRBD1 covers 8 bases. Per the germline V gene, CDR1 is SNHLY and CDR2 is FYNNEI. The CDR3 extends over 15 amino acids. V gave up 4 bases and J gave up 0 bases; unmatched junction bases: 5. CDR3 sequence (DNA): TGTGCCAGCAGTGCCAAGACAGGGGACTCCTACGAGCAGTACTTC. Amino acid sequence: CASSAKTGDSYEQYF.

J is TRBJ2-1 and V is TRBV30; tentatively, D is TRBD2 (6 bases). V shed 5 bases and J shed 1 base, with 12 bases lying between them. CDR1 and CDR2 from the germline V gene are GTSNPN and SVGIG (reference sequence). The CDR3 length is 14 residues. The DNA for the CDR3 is TGTGCCTGGTTGATTGGGAGGTCCTACAATGAGCAGTTCTTC. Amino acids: CAWLIGRSYNEQFF.

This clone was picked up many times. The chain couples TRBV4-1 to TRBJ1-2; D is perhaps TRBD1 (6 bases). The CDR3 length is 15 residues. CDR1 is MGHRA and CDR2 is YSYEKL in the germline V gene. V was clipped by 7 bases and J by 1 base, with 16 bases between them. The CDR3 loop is CASNDAGAVNYGYTF. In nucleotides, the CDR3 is TGCGCCAGCAATGATGCGGGGGCGGTTAACTATGGCTACACCTTC.

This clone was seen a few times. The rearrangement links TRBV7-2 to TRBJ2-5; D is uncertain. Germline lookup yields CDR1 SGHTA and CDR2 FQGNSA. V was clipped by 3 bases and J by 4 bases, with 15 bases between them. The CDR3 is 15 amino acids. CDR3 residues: CASSFNALSGETQYF. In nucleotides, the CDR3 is TGTGCCAGCAGCTTCAATGCATTATCGGGAGAGACCCAGTACTTC.

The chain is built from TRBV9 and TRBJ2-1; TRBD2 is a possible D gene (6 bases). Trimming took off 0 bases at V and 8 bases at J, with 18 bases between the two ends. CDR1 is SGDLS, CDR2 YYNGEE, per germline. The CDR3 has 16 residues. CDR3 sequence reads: CASSVVGGGLLHEQFF. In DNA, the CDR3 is TGTGCCAGCAGCGTAGTTGGGGGAGGATTATTGCATGAGCAGTTCTTC.

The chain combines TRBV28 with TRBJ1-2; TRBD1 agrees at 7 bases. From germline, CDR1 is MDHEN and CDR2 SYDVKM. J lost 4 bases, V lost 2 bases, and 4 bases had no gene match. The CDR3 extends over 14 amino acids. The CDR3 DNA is TGTGCCAGCAGTTTACGGACAGGCCTCTATGGCTACACCTTC. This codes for CASSLRTGLYGYTF.

The CDR3 reads CASSAKQPNRGEQYF. CDR3 sequence (DNA): TGTGCCAGCAGCGCCAAGCAACCGAACAGGGGCGAGCAGTACTTC. The chain has TRBV14 and TRBJ2-7, with 7 bases lining up with TRBD1. The CDR3 contains 15 residues. Germline CDR1 is SGHDN and CDR2 is FVKESK. The J segment lost 6 bases and the V segment lost 5 bases, leaving 13 bases of the junction unmatched.

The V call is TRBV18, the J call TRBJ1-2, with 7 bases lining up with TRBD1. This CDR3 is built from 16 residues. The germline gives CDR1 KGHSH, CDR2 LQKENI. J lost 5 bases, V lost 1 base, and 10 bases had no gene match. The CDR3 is CASSPRRQGELYGYTF. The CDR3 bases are TGTGCCAGCTCACCACGGCGACAGGGTGAATTATATGGCTACACCTTC.

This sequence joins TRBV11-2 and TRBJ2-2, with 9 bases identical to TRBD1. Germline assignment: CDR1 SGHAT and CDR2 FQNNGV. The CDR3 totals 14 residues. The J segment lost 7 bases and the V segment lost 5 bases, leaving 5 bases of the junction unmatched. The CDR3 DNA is TGTGCCAGCAGCCCACAGGGGGCCGTCGGGGAGCTGTTTTTT. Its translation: CASSPQGAVGELFF.

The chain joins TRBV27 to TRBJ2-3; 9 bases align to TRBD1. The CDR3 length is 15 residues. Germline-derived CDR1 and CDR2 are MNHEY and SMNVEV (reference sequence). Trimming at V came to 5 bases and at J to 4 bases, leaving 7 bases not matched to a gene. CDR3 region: CASSPRTGVADTQYF. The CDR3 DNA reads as TGTGCCAGCAGTCCTAGGACAGGGGTAGCAGATACGCAGTATTTT.

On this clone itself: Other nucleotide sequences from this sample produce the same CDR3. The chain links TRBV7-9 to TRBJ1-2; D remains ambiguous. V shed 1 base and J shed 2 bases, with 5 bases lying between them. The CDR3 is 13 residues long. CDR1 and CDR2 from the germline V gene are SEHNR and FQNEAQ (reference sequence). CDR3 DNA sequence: TGTGCCAGCAGCTTAGGCCAAAACTATGGCTACACCTTC. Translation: CASSLGQNYGYTF.

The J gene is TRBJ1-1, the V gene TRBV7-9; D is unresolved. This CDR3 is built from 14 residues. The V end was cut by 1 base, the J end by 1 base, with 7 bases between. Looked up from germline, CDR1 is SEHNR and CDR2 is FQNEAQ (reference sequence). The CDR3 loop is CASSLEAGNTEAFF. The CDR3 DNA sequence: TGTGCCAGCAGCTTAGAAGCAGGGAACACTGAAGCTTTCTTT.

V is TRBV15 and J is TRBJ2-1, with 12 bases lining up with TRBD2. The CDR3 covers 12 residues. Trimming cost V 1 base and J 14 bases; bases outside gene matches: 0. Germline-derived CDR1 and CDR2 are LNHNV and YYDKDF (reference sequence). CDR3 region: CATSRASGREFF. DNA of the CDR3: TGTGCCACCAGCAGAGCTAGCGGGAGGGAGTTCTTC. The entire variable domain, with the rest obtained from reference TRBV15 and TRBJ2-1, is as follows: DAMVIQNPRYQVTQFGKPVTLSCSQTLNHNVMYWYQQKSSQAPKLLFHYYDKDFNNEADTPDNFQSRRPNTSFCFLDIRSPGLGDTAMYLCATSRASGREFFGPGTRLTVL.

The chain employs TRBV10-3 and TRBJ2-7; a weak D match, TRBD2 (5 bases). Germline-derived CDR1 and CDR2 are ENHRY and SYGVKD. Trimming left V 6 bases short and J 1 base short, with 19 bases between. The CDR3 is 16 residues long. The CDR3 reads CAISDLMDSTSYEQYF. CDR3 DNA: TGTGCCATCAGCGACCTCATGGACTCCACTTCCTACGAGCAGTACTTC.

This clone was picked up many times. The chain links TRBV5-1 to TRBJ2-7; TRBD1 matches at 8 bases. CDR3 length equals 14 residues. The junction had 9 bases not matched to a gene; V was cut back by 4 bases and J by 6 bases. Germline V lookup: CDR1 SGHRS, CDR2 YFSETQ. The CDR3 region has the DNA TGCGCCAGCAGCGAGGGGACAGGTGCTATCGAGCAGTACTTC. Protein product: CASSEGTGAIEQYF.

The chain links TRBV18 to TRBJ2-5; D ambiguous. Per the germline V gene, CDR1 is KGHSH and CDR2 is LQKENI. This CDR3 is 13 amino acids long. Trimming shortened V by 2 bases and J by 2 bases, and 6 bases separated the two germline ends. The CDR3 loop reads CASSPALQETQYF. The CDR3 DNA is TGTGCCAGCTCACCAGCCTTACAAGAGACCCAGTACTTC.

The CDR3 nucleotides read TGTGCCAGCACCCATGGACAGGGCCTCTATGGCTACACCTTC. This translates into CASTHGQGLYGYTF. The chain joins TRBV28 to TRBJ1-2; 8 bases align to TRBD1. Germline lookup yields CDR1 MDHEN and CDR2 SYDVKM. J was trimmed by 4 bases and V by 7 bases; bases with no gene match: 8. CDR3 length equals 14 residues.

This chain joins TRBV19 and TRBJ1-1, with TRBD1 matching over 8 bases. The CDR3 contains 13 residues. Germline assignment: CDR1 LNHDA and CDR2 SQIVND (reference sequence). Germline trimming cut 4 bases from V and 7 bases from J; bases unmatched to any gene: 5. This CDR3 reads CASSTDRGGEAFF. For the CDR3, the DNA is TGTGCCAGTAGTACTGACAGGGGTGGTGAAGCTTTCTTT.

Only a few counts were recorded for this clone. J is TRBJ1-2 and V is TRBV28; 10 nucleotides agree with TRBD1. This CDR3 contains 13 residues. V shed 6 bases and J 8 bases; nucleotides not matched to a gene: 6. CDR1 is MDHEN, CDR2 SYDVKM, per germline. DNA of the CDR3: TGTGCCAGCAGCTTGACAGGGGGCGCCGGCTACACCTTC. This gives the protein CASSLTGGAGYTF.

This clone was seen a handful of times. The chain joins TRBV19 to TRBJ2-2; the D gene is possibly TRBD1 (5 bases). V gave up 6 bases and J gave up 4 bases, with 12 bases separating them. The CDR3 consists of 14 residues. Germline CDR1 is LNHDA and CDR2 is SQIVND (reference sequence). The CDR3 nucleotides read TGTGCCAGTAGCTTAGGGGCCCTCACCGGGGAGCTGTTTTTT. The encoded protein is CASSLGALTGELFF.

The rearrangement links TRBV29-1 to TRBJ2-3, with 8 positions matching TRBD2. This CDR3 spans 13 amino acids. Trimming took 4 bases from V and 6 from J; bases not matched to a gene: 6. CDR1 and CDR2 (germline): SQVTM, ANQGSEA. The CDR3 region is CSVGNSGMDTQYF. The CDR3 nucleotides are TGCAGCGTTGGTAATAGCGGGATGGATACGCAGTATTTT.

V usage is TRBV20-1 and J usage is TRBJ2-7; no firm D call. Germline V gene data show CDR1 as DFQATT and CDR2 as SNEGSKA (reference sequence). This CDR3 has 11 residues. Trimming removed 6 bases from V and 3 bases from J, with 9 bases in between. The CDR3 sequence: CSAPDDYEQYF. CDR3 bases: TGCAGTGCCCCTGACGACTACGAGCAGTACTTC.

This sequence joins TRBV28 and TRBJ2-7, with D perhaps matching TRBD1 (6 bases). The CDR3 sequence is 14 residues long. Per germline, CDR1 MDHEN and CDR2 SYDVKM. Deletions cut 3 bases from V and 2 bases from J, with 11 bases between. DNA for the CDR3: TGTGCCAGCAGTTTCCCGGACAGTACCTACGAGCAGTACTTC. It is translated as CASSFPDSTYEQYF. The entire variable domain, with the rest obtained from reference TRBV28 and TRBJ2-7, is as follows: DVKVTQSSRYLVKRTGEKVFLECVQDMDHENMFWYRQDPGLGLRLIYFSYDVKMKEKGDIPEGYSVSREKKERFSLILESASTNQTSMYLCASSFPDSTYEQYFGPGTRLTVT.

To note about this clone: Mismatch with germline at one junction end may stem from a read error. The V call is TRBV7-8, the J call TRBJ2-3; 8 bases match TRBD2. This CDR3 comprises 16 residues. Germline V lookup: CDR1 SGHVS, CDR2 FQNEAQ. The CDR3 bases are TGTGCCAGCAGCGTCCTAAGCGGGGGTAGCACAGATACGCAGTACTTT. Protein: CASSVLSGGSTDTQYF.

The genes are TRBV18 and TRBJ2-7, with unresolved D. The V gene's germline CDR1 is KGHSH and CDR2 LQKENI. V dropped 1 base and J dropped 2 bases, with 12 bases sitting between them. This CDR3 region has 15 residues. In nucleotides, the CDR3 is TGTGCCAGCTCACCACTGGCCCGAGGAACCTACGAGCAGTACTTC. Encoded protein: CASSPLARGTYEQYF.

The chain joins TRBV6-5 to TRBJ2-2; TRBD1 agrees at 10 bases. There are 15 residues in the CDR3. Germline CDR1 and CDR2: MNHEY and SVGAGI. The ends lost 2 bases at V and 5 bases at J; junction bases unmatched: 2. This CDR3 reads CASSYPGQGTGELFF. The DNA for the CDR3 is TGTGCCAGCAGTTACCCGGGACAGGGGACCGGGGAGCTGTTTTTT.

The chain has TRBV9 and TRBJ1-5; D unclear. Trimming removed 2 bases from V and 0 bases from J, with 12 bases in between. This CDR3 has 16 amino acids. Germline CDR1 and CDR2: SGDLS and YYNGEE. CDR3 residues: CASSVTKQPSNQPQHF. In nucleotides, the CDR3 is TGTGCCAGCAGCGTGACAAAACAGCCTAGCAATCAGCCCCAGCATTTT. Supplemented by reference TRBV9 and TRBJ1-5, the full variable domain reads DSGVTQTPKHLITATGQRVTLRCSPRSGDLSVYWYQQSLDQGLQFLIQYYNGEERAKGNILERFSAQQFPDLHSELNLSSLELGDSALYFCASSVTKQPSNQPQHFGDGTRLSIL.

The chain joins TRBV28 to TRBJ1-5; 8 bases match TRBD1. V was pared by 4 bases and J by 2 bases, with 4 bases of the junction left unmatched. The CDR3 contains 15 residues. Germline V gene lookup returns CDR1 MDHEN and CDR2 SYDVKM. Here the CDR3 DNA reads TGTGCCAGCAGTTGGGGACAGGCGCGCAATCAGCCCCAGCATTTT. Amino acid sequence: CASSWGQARNQPQHF.

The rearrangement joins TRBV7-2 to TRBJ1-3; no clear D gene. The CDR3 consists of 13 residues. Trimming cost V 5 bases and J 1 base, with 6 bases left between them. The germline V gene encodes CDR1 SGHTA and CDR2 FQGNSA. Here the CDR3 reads CASSTSSGNTIYF. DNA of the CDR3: TGTGCCAGCAGCACCTCGTCTGGAAACACCATATATTTT.

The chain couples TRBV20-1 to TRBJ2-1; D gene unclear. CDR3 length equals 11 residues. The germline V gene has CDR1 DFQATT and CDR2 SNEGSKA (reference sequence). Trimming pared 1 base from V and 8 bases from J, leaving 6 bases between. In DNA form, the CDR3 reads TGCAGTGCTAGAGGGTCTGATGAGCAGTTCTTC. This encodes CSARGSDEQFF.

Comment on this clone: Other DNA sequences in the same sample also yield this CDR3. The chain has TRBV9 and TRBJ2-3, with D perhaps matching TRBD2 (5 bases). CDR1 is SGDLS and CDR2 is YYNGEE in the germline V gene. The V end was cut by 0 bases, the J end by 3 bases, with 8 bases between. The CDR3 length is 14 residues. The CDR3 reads CASSVGGSTDTQYF. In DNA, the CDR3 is TGTGCCAGCAGCGTAGGAGGGAGTACAGATACGCAGTATTTT.

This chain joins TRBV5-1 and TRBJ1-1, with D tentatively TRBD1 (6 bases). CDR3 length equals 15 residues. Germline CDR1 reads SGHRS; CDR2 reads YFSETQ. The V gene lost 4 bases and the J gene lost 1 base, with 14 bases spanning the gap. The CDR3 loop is CASSLRTATNTEAFF. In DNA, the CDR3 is TGCGCCAGCAGCCTCCGGACAGCAACGAACACTGAAGCTTTCTTT.